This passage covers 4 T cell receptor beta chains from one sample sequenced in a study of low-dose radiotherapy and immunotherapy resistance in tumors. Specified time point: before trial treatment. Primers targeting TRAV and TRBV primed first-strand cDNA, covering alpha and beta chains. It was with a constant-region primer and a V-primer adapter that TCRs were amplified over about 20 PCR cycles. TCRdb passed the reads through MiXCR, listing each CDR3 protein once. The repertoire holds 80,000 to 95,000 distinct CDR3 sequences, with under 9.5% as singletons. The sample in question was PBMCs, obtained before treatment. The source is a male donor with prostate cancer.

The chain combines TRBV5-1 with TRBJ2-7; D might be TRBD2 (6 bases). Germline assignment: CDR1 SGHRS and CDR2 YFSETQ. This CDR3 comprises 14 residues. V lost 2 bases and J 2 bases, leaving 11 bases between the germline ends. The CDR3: CASSFAGYPYEQYF. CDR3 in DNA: TGCGCCAGCAGCTTTGCGGGGTACCCCTACGAGCAGTACTTC.

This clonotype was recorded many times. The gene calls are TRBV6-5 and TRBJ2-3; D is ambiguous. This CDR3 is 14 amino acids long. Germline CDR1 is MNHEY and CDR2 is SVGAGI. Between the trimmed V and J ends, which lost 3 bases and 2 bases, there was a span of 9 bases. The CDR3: CASSYSASTDTQYF. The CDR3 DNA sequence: TGTGCCAGCAGTTATTCGGCCTCCACAGATACGCAGTATTTT.

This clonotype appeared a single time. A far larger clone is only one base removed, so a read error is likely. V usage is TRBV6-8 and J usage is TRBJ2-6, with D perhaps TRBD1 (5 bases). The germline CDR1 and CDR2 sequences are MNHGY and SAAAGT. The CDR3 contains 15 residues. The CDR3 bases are TGTGCCTGCAGTGTTAGGGGTATAAGCGCCAACGTCCTGACTTTC. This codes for CACSVRGISANVLTF.

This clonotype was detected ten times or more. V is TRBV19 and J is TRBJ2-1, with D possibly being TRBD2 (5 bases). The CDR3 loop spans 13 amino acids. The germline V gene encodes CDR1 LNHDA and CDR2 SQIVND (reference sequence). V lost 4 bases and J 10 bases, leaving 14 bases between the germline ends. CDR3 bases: TGTGCCAGTAGTAGTCTAGCTACGGGCGAGCAGTTCTTC. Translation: CASSSLATGEQFF.